This TCR beta chain was sequenced for a study of blood T cells in healthy people across ages. V shed 5 bases and J shed 9 bases, with 17 bases lying between them. This CDR3 has 14 residues. Germline CDR1 and CDR2: SGHTA and FQGNSA. PCR was performed a second time for roughly 6 to 12 cycles using a sample-barcoded 5' primer and a J-beta primer mix. TCRdb independently ran MiXCR on the 5' RACE reads; one entry per CDR3 protein. This sample has about 930,000 distinct CDR3 sequences, with approximately 32% found just once. This sample also belongs to another study, concerning T cells of mothers and their children.

The chain combines TRBV7-2 with TRBJ2-1; D could derive from TRBD1 or TRBD2 (7 bases each). Sequencing was carried out using blood. The clonotype originates from a woman aged 40 to 49 in good health. The DNA for the CDR3 is TGTGCCAGCAGCCCCGGACTAGGGGGCTTTGAGCAGTTCTTC. Protein product: CASSPGLGGFEQFF.